This T cell receptor beta chain is from a study of regulatory T cells in long-lasting Graves disease. The wider study: Graves' patients, newly diagnosed, had taken antithyroid drugs under 3 months. Study results and limitations: Preferential use of TRBV28, TRBJ1-2 and TRBJ2-5 was seen in persistent disease. The work looked only at peripheral blood and did not look at thyroid tissue.

The CDR3 length is 15 residues. Unmatched junction bases numbered 7, after V lost 5 bases and J lost 1 base. Germline V lookup: CDR1 SGHAT, CDR2 FQNNGV. To make TCR beta libraries, researchers used iRepertoire HTBI primers and Arm-PCR of CDR3 regions. TCRdb called the multiplex PCR reads again in MiXCR, with one record for every CDR3 protein. The data contain some 450,000 distinct CDR3 sequences, less than 20% of them singletons. Notes on this clonotype: Antigen specificity is unknown.

As for time point: newly diagnosed GD, antithyroid drugs for less than 3 months. After RNA was extracted from PBMCs, the TCR library was made from it. The sample was also linked to a second study, of T cells in Graves' hyperthyroidism and ophthalmopathy. That paper notes: With a median lead of roughly 6.8 months before onset, the model predicted ophthalmopathy.

The TCR originated in a woman aged 25 to 39 with Graves disease. The J gene is TRBJ2-5, the V gene TRBV11-2; 7 nucleotides match TRBD1. Sequencing was performed on peripheral blood mononuclear cells (PBMCs), taken at new diagnosis, from a patient treated with antithyroid drugs. The CDR3 DNA sequence: TGTGCCAGCAGCCCCCGGACAGGATTCCAAGAGACCCAGTACTTC. Translated: CASSPRTGFQETQYF.